This T cell receptor (beta chain) was found in a study of blood T cells in healthy people across ages. As for the study in general: Roughly one uniquely barcoded beta molecule per two T cells was captured. Study-wide points: Naive CD4+ cell counts and diversity both ran higher in long-lived than in aged donors.

It was with a sample-barcoded 5' primer and a J-beta primer mix that a second PCR of roughly 6 to 12 cycles was run. Each cDNA molecule was tagged by a template-switch adaptor with 12 random nucleotides. TCRdb called the 5' RACE reads again in MiXCR, with one record for every CDR3 protein. This table has 1.5 million to 2 million distinct CDR3 sequences, under 30% appearing once. Germline CDR1 SGHRS, CDR2 YFSETQ. The germline V and J ends were trimmed by 0 bases and 0 bases, with 11 bases remaining between them. The CDR3 loop spans 16 amino acids. There are a few counts of this clonotype. Its specificity is unknown.

The TCR comes from a woman in her thirties in good health. The chain has TRBV5-1 and TRBJ2-3; D is ambiguous. What was sequenced was blood. This CDR3 reads CASSLVAESSTDTQYF. The CDR3 DNA follows: TGCGCCAGCAGCTTGGTCGCGGAATCTAGCACAGATACGCAGTATTTT.